The next 24 T cell receptor beta chains were all read from a single sample in a study of T cell responses to AZD1222 COVID-19 vaccine. The protocol was immunoSEQ multiplex PCR, while the TCRdb copy is restricted to in-frame clones and leaves out a portion. The repertoire holds some 150,000 clones, 92% seen once, with approximately 3.4% in the top ten. The specimen comprised peripheral blood, sampled 28 days after the second AZD1222 dose. These TCRs come from an adult who received the AZD1222 COVID-19 vaccine.

The rearrangement joins TRBV5-1 to TRBJ2-7; a possible D gene is TRBD1 (6 bases). Germline assignment: CDR1 SGHRS and CDR2 YFSETQ. CDR3 size: 15 residues. The V end was cut by 4 bases, the J end by 0 bases, with 14 bases between. CDR3 sequence reads: CASSPTGRSSYEQYF. DNA for the CDR3: TGCGCCAGCAGCCCGACAGGTCGATCCTCCTACGAGCAGTACTTC.

This sequence joins TRBV6-5 and TRBJ2-7, with a possible D match to TRBD1 (6 bases). Germline CDR1 and CDR2: MNHEY and SVGAGI. V gave up 7 bases and J gave up 1 base, with 17 bases separating them. The CDR3 runs to 15 residues. The CDR3 DNA reads as TGTGCCAGCACCCGGTCGGTGACAGGATCCTACGAGCAGTACTTC. Protein sequence: CASTRSVTGSYEQYF.

This clone was recorded only once. This sequence joins TRBV29-1 and TRBJ1-1; D is undetermined. Germline values: CDR1 SQVTM, CDR2 ANQGSEA. The CDR3 length is 13 residues. V gave up 4 bases and J gave up 1 base, with 10 bases separating them. CDR3 residues: CSVGWPENTEAFF. In nucleotides, the CDR3 is TGCAGCGTTGGATGGCCTGAGAACACTGAAGCTTTCTTT. Full variable domain (outside the CDR3, taken from reference TRBV29-1 and TRBJ1-1): SAVISQKPSRDICQRGTSLTIQCQVDSQVTMMFWYRQQPGQSLTLIATANQGSEATYESGFVIDKFPISRPNLTFSTLTVSNMSPEDSSIYLCSVGWPENTEAFFGQGTRLTVV.

The V and J genes are TRBV6-1 and TRBJ1-6; the D is unclear. The germline V gene encodes CDR1 MNHNS and CDR2 SASEGT. V gave up 0 bases and J gave up 7 bases, with 4 bases separating them. The CDR3 totals 13 residues. The CDR3 protein is CASSEADNSPLHF. CDR3 sequence (DNA): TGTGCCAGCAGTGAAGCAGACAATTCACCCCTCCACTTT.

This chain links TRBV28 with TRBJ2-2; 12 positions match TRBD2. The germline V gene encodes CDR1 MDHEN and CDR2 SYDVKM. The CDR3 is 14 amino acids. The J segment lost 7 bases and the V segment lost 3 bases, leaving 0 bases of the junction unmatched. This CDR3 reads CASSLTSGSGELFF. Written as DNA, the CDR3 is TGTGCCAGCAGTTTGACTAGCGGGAGCGGGGAGCTGTTTTTT.

V and J are TRBV19 and TRBJ1-5, with unresolved D. The CDR3 loop spans 15 amino acids. Germline loops: CDR1 LNHDA, CDR2 SQIVND (reference sequence). V was clipped by 2 bases and J by 3 bases, with 11 bases between them. The CDR3 spells CASSIIAGNNQPQHF. DNA of the CDR3: TGTGCCAGTAGTATAATAGCGGGGAACAATCAGCCCCAGCATTTT.

The chain couples TRBV5-6 to TRBJ2-4; possibly TRBD2 for D (5 bases). V dropped 7 bases and J dropped 5 bases, with 16 bases sitting between them. The CDR3 has 14 residues. Germline loops: CDR1 SGHDT, CDR2 YYEEEE. In nucleotides, the CDR3 is TGTGCCAGCCGAGGAGTAGGGAGCCAAAACATTCAGTACTTC. Protein product: CASRGVGSQNIQYF.

The rearrangement links TRBV27 to TRBJ2-7; TRBD2 matches 7 bases. V lost 6 bases, J lost 6 bases, and 8 bases stayed unmatched. Germline values: CDR1 MNHEY, CDR2 SMNVEV (reference sequence). The CDR3 spans 13 residues. This chain's CDR3 is CASSPTPSGEQYF. The CDR3 nucleotides read TGTGCCAGCAGCCCAACCCCTAGCGGCGAGCAGTACTTC.

V is TRBV5-1 and J is TRBJ1-1; 8 bases align to TRBD1. After removal of 6 bases from V and 3 bases from J, the junction contained 10 bases not matched to a gene. The CDR3 extends over 15 amino acids. Germline CDR1 and CDR2: SGHRS and YFSETQ. CDR3 in amino acids: CASIRVGQGDTEAFF. In DNA, the CDR3 is TGCGCCAGCATAAGAGTTGGACAGGGCGACACTGAAGCTTTCTTT.

This chain uses TRBV7-3 with TRBJ2-2; TRBD2 agrees at 7 bases. This CDR3 is 14 amino acids long. Germline V gene lookup returns CDR1 SGHTA and CDR2 FQGTGA. With V trimmed by 5 bases and J by 7 bases, 7 bases remained unmatched. CDR3 amino acids: CASSTGTNNGELFF. The CDR3 coding sequence is TGTGCCAGCAGCACCGGGACTAATAACGGGGAGCTGTTTTTT.

J is TRBJ2-1 and V is TRBV27, with 8 positions matching TRBD2. V trimming: 5 bases; J trimming: 0 bases; junction bases outside the gene matches: 6. This CDR3 spans 16 amino acids. Germline values: CDR1 MNHEY, CDR2 SMNVEV (reference sequence). The DNA of the CDR3 is TGTGCCAGCAGTCCCACCGGGACTAGCTCCTACAATGAGCAGTTCTTC. Translating gives CASSPTGTSSYNEQFF.

The rearrangement uses TRBV5-1 and TRBJ1-5; a weak D match, TRBD1 (5 bases). Trimming shortened V by 0 bases and J by 5 bases, and 12 bases separated the two germline ends. Germline CDR1 is SGHRS and CDR2 is YFSETQ. The CDR3 covers 15 residues. CDR3 region: CASSLGGTGDQPQHF. DNA for the CDR3: TGCGCCAGCAGCTTGGGTGGGACGGGAGATCAGCCCCAGCATTTT.

This chain joins TRBV5-8 and TRBJ1-1, with D possibly TRBD1 on 5 matching bases. This CDR3 spans 17 amino acids. Trimming took 0 bases from V and 4 from J, leaving 19 bases between them. Germline values: CDR1 SGHTS, CDR2 YDEGEE. DNA for the CDR3: TGTGCCAGCAGCTTGGGGGGGGACTCTCAGGGCGGCACTGAAGCTTTCTTT. Protein product: CASSLGGDSQGGTEAFF.

The chain combines TRBV11-3 with TRBJ2-2; D might be TRBD1 or TRBD2, each matching 6 bases. V lost 6 bases and J lost 5, with 19 bases in between. The CDR3 consists of 16 residues. Germline V CDR1 and CDR2: SGHNT, YENEEA. The CDR3 here is CASSPGHRLVTGELFF. The CDR3, as DNA: TGTGCCAGCAGTCCGGGACACCGACTAGTGACCGGGGAGCTGTTTTTT.

The chain employs TRBV5-5 and TRBJ2-4; perhaps TRBD2 as D (6 bases). Germline-derived CDR1 and CDR2 are SGHKS and YYEKEE (reference sequence). The V end lost 1 base, the J end lost 8 bases, and 10 bases lay between the germline ends. The CDR3 sequence is 13 residues long. The CDR3: CASSLPGEYIQYF. CDR3 in DNA: TGTGCCAGCAGCTTGCCGGGAGAGTACATTCAGTACTTC.

This clone was seen a few times. The V call is TRBV18, the J call TRBJ2-1, with 12 nucleotides matching TRBD1. The V gene's germline CDR1 is KGHSH and CDR2 LQKENI. V shed 8 bases and J 7 bases; nucleotides not matched to a gene: 9. The CDR3 runs 15 residues. This CDR3 reads CASLSGTGGMNEQFF. CDR3 coding DNA: TGTGCCAGCCTCAGCGGGACAGGGGGCATGAATGAGCAGTTCTTC.

With respect to this clone: An end of the junction differs from the germline gene, which may be a read error. The gene calls are TRBV3-1 (or the pseudogene TRBV3-2) and TRBJ2-2; tentative D call: TRBD1 (6 bases). This CDR3 spans 14 amino acids. The germline V gene has CDR1 LGHDT and CDR2 YNNKEL (reference sequence). For the CDR3, the DNA is TGTGCCAGCAGCCAAGGGCCTCGGGACACCCCCTTGGTTTTT. Translated: CASSQGPRDTPLVF.

V and J are TRBV6-1 and TRBJ1-2; D not resolved. V was cut by 0 bases and J by 2 bases, with 10 bases left in between. Germline CDR1 reads MNHNS; CDR2 reads SASEGT. The CDR3 has 15 amino acids. As DNA, the CDR3 is TGTGCCAGCAGTGAAGCCCCGGGATCGAACTATGGCTACACCTTC. As protein: CASSEAPGSNYGYTF.

The CDR3 DNA sequence: TGTGCCAGCAGCGTAGGCGAAAGCTCCTACAATGAGCAGTTCTTC. Encoded protein: CASSVGESSYNEQFF. The V gene is TRBV9, the J gene TRBJ2-1; D unresolved. There are 15 residues in the CDR3. CDR1 and CDR2 from the germline V gene are SGDLS and YYNGEE. V was shortened by 0 bases and J by 0 bases, with 7 bases between the two germline ends.

The gene calls are TRBV12-3 or TRBV12-4 and TRBJ1-1; 8 positions match TRBD1. The V segment lost 6 bases and the J segment 6 bases; nucleotides outside the gene matches: 0. The CDR3 spans 11 residues. The CDR3 reads CASRTGAEAFF. The CDR3, as DNA: TGTGCCAGCAGGACAGGGGCTGAAGCTTTCTTT.

This clone was observed once. The chain uses TRBV5-1 and TRBJ2-7; the D gene is possibly TRBD1 (5 bases). Deletions cut 2 bases from V and 5 bases from J, with 11 bases between. From germline, CDR1 is SGHRS and CDR2 YFSETQ. This CDR3 comprises 13 residues. The CDR3: CASSFVQGHEQYF. The CDR3 nucleotides read TGCGCCAGCAGCTTCGTCCAGGGCCACGAGCAGTACTTC.

This rearrangement joins TRBV18 to TRBJ2-7; D possibly corresponds to TRBD1 (7 bases). V was shortened by 6 bases and J by 3 bases, with 15 bases between the two germline ends. The CDR3 length is 14 residues. CDR1 and CDR2 from the germline V gene are KGHSH and LQKENI. CDR3 loop: CASSQTGTDYEQYF. CDR3 DNA: TGTGCCAGCTCGCAGACAGGGACTGACTACGAGCAGTACTTC. Complete variable domain (other parts from reference TRBV18 and TRBJ2-7): NAGVMQNPRHLVRRRGQEARLRCSPMKGHSHVYWYRQLPEEGLKFMVYLQKENIIDESGMPKERFSAEFPKEGPSILRIQQVVRGDSAAYFCASSQTGTDYEQYFGPGTRLTVT.

V gene TRBV5-1 combines with J gene TRBJ2-1, with D perhaps matching TRBD2 (6 bases). Germline V lookup: CDR1 SGHRS, CDR2 YFSETQ. The V end was cut by 1 base, the J end by 0 bases, with 11 bases between. The CDR3 totals 16 residues. CDR3 loop: CASSLQGLYSYNEQFF. CDR3 DNA sequence: TGCGCCAGCAGCTTGCAGGGACTTTACTCCTACAATGAGCAGTTCTTC.

The V and J genes are TRBV10-1 and TRBJ2-4; TRBD2 aligns across 14 bases. Germline V CDR1 and CDR2: WNHNN, SYGVQD (reference sequence). J gave up 9 bases and V 6 bases, and 10 bases lay outside the gene matches. There are 16 residues in the CDR3. The DNA of the CDR3 is TGCGCCAGCAGGCCGAGGACTAGCGGGGGGCAAAGCATTCAGTACTTC. Amino acid sequence: CASRPRTSGGQSIQYF.